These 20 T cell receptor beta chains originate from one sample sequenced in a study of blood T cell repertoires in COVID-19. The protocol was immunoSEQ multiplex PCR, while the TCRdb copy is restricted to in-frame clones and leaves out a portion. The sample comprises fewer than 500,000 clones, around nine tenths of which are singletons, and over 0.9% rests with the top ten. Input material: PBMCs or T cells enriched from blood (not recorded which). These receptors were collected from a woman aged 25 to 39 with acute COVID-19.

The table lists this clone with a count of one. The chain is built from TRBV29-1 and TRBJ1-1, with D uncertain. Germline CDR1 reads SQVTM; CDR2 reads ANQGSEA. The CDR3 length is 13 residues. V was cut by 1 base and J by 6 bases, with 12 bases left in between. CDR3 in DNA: TGCAGCGTTGAAGGGGTCGGGTTCGCTGAAGCTTTCTTT. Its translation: CSVEGVGFAEAFF.

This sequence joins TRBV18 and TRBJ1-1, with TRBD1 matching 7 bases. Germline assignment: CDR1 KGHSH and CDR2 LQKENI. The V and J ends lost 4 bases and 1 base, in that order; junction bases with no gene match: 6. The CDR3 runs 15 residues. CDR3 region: CASSRGTVENTEAFF. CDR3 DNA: TGTGCCAGCTCACGGGGGACAGTCGAGAACACTGAAGCTTTCTTT.

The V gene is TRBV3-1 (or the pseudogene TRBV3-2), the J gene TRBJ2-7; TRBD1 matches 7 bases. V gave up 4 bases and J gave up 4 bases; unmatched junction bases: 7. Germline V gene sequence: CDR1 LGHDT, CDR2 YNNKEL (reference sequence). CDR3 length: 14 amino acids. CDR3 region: CASSLPGQLYEQYF. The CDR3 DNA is TGTGCCAGCAGCCTCCCGGGACAGTTATACGAGCAGTACTTC.

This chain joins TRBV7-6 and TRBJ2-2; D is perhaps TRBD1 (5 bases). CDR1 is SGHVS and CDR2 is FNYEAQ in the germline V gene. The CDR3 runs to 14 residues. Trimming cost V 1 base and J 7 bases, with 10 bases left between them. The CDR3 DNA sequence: TGTGCCAGCAGCTTAGAGGGGCATATCGGGGAGCTGTTTTTT. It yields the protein CASSLEGHIGELFF.

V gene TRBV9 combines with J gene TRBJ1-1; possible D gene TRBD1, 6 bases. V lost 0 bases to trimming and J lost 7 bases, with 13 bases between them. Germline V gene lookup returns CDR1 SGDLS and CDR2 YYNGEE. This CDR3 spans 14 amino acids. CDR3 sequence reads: CASSVAGRGDEAFF. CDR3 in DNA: TGTGCCAGCAGCGTAGCTGGCAGGGGTGATGAAGCTTTCTTT.

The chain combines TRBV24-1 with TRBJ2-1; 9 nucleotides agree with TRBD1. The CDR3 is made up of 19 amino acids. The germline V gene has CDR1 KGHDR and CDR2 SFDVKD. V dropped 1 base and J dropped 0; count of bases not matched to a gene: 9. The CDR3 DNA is TGTGCCACCAGTGATTTTCGGGGACAGGGCCTCCCCTCCTACAATGAGCAGTTCTTC. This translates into CATSDFRGQGLPSYNEQFF.

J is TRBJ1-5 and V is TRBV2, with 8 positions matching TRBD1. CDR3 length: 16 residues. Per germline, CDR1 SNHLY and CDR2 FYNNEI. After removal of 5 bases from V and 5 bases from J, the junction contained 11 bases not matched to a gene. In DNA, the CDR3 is TGTGCCAGCAGTTTGCGACAGGGGATACCGGATCAGCCCCAGCATTTT. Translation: CASSLRQGIPDQPQHF.

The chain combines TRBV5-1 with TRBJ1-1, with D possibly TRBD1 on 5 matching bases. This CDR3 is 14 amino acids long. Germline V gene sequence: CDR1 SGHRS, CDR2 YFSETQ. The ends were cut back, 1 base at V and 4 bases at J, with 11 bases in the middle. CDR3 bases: TGCGCCAGCAGCTTGTATCCGGGGGGCACTGAAGCTTTCTTT. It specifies CASSLYPGGTEAFF.

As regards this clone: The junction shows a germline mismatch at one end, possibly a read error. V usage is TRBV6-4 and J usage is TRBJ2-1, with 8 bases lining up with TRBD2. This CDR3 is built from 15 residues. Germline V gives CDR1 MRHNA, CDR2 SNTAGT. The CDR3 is CASSYSSLADNEQFF. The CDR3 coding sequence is TGTGCCAGCAGTTACTCCTCACTAGCGGACAATGAGCAGTTCTTC.

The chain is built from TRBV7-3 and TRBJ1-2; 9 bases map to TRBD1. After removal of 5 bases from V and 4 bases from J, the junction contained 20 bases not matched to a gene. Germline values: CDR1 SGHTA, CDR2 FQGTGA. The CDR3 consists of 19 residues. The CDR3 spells CASSLMRSPTGTGTYGYTF. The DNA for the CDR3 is TGTGCCAGCAGCCTAATGCGGTCCCCCACCGGGACAGGGACCTATGGCTACACCTTC.

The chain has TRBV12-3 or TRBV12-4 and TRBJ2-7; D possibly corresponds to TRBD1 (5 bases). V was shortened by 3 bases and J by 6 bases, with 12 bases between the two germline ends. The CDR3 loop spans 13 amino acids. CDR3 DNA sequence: TGTGCCAGCAGTTTCGGGCAGGGCGGCGAGCAGTACTTC. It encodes CASSFGQGGEQYF.

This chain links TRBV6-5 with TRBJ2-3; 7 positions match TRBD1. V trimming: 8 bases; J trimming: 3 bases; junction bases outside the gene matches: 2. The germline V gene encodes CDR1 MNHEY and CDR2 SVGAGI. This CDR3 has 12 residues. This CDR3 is CASGDRTDTQYF. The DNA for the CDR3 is TGTGCCAGCGGGGACAGAACAGATACGCAGTATTTT.

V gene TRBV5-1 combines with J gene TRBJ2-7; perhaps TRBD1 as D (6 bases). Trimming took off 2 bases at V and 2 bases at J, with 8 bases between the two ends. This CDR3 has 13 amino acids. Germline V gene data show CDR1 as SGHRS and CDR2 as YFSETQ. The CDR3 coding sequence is TGCGCCAGCAGCTTCGACAGGCCCTACGAGCAGTACTTC. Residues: CASSFDRPYEQYF.

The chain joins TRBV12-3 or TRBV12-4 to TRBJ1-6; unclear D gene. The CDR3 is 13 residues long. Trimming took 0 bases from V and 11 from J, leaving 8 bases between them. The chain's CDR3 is CASSLAEAAPLHF. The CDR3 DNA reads TGTGCCAGCAGTTTAGCGGAGGCAGCACCCCTCCACTTT.

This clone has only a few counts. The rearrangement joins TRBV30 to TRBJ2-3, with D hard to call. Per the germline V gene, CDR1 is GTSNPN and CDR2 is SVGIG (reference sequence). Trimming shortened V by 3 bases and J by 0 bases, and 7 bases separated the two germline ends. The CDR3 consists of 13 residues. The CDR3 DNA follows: TGTGCCTGGAGCGGTGTGAGCACAGATACGCAGTATTTT. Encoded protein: CAWSGVSTDTQYF. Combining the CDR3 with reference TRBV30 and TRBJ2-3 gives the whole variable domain SQTIHQWPATLVQPVGSPLSLECTVEGTSNPNLYWYRQAAGRGLQLLFYSVGIGQISSEVPQNLSASRPQDRQFILSSKKLLLSDSGFYLCAWSGVSTDTQYFGPGTRLTVL.

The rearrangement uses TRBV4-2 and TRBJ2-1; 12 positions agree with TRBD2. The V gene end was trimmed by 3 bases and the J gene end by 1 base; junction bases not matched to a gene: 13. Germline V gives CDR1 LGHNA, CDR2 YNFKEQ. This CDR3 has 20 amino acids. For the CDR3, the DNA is TGTGCCAGCAGCCAGTATTCTCTAGCGGGGGGGCCGAAGTCCTACAATGAGCAGTTCTTC. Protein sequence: CASSQYSLAGGPKSYNEQFF.

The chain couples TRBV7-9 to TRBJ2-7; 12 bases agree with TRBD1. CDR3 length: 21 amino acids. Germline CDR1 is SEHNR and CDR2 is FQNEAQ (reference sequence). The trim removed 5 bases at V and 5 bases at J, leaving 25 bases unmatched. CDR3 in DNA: TGTGCCAGCAGCAGTACCACCGGGACAGGGGGCCAGTGGGACCTTTCCCACGAGCAGTACTTC. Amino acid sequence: CASSSTTGTGGQWDLSHEQYF.

Written as DNA, the CDR3 is TGTGCCAGCAGCTTACTCCGGGACAGAGAGACCCAGTACTTC. It codes for CASSLLRDRETQYF. The chain employs TRBV7-6 and TRBJ2-5, with 7 bases that match TRBD1. J lost 4 bases, V lost 2 bases, and 4 bases had no gene match. Germline V gives CDR1 SGHVS, CDR2 FNYEAQ. CDR3 length: 14 amino acids.

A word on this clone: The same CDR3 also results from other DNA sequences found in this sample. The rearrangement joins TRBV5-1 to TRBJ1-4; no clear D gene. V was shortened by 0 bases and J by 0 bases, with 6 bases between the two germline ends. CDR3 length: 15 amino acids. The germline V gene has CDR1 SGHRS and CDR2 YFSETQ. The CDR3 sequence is CASSLAPATNEKLFF. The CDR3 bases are TGCGCCAGCAGCTTGGCCCCTGCAACTAATGAAAAACTGTTTTTT.

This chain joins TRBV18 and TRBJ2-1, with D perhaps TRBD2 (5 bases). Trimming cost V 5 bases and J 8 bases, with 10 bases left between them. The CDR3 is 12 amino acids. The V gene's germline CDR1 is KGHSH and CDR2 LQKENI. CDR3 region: CASSGLADEQFF. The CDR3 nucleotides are TGTGCCAGCTCAGGTCTAGCCGATGAGCAGTTCTTC. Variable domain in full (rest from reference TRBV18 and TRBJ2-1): NAGVMQNPRHLVRRRGQEARLRCSPMKGHSHVYWYRQLPEEGLKFMVYLQKENIIDESGMPKERFSAEFPKEGPSILRIQQVVRGDSAAYFCASSGLADEQFFGPGTRLTVL.